This T cell receptor (beta chain) appears in the sequencing data of a study of patients and donors after allogeneic stem cell transplantation (dated by TCRdb to about 2020). In the germline V gene, CDR1 corresponds to SGHRS and CDR2 to YFSETQ. The CDR3 holds 16 amino acids from the cysteine to the phenylalanine. Kept here is only the CDR3 DNA, which spans 48 bases and is read in frame from base 1. The germline V and J ends show losses of 4 bases and 7 bases respectively, and no gene match explains 10 bases of the junction. Library generation was performed with RT-PCR. Instrument used: NextSeq 550. TCRdb handled the public reads itself, with Q25 trimming in fastp and clone calling in MiXCR, and kept productive beta chains. Merged by CDR3 protein, the rows form single entries marked with the most common genes and DNA. The sample data list about 200,000 distinct CDR3 sequences, and less than 45% of these were observed just once. Of the sample, approximately 32% is held by the ten largest clones.

Of note for this clonotype: This receptor's antigen is unknown. No base qualities exist here, and no much larger clone lies one base off it.

The chain links TRBV5-1 with TRBJ1-6; 8 central nucleotides agree with TRBD1. Material: blood, either unsorted or a sorted T cell fraction (not recorded which). This clonotype originated in a human donor who was either an allogeneic HSCT recipient or a stem cell or donor lymphocyte infusion donor (not recorded which). It is not recorded whose cells these are; they may come from a transplant donor. The sequenced DNA is TGCGCCAGCAGCCCCGGACAGGGTCGGCAAAATTCACCCCTCCACTTT. This codes for CASSPGQGRQNSPLHF.